This T cell receptor (beta chain) was identified in a study of blood T cell repertoires in COVID-19. Study-wide context: Donors in the United States, Italy and Spain gave samples during acute or convalescent COVID-19.

Per the study methods: Scientists estimated how many nucleated cells there were by amplifying reference gene primers. The table came from immunoSEQ multiplex PCR; TCRdb's copy has only in-frame clones and leaves some out. The D gene and trimming were derived from the DNA, and the V and J assignments and clone size from that table. The sample lists 350,000 to 450,000 clones, about 90% occurring once. The CDR3 totals 14 residues. The V and J ends lost 4 bases and 3 bases, in that order; junction bases with no gene match: 4. Germline V gene lookup returns CDR1 MDHEN and CDR2 SYDVKM. The origin of this receptor is a man between 40 and 49 years old with acute or convalescent COVID-19. V gene TRBV28 combines with J gene TRBJ1-2; TRBD1 matches 8 bases. The sample consisted of peripheral blood. The CDR3 sequence: CASSWDRLDYGYTF. The DNA for the CDR3 is TGTGCCAGCAGTTGGGACAGGCTCGACTATGGCTACACCTTC.